A selection of T cell receptor beta chains follows, all from one sample in a study of cytomegalovirus exposure and HLA in healthy donors. TCRdb keeps only in-frame clones here, not all; method: immunoSEQ multiplex PCR. The sample shows approximately 120,000 clones, about 74% of them seen only once. Sequencing was performed on PBMCs. These receptors were obtained from a woman aged 45-65 years in good health and CMV-seropositive. CDR3s include the opening cysteine and the closing phenylalanine or tryptophan. D genes are given only for firm matches. Only part of the rows carry a size: once, few, many, or a class if the clone is expanded.

cdr3_nt cdr3_aa d_call v_call clone_size j_call cdr3_length
TGTGCCAGCATTCCGGATCCAGGGCGGATGAACACTGAAGCTTTCTTT CASIPDPGRMNTEAFF . TRBV7-9 . TRBJ1-1 16
TGTGCCAGCAGAGGAGCCCCCAGAGGTTCACCCCTCCACTTT CASRGAPRGSPLHF . TRBV6-5 . TRBJ1-6 14
TGTGCCAGCAGTTCAAGAGGGGGAGCAGCGGATACGCAGTATTTT CASSSRGGAADTQYF . TRBV28 . TRBJ2-3 15
TGTGCCATCAGGGGCAACGACAGGGAAGCCTATGGCTACACCTTC CAIRGNDREAYGYTF TRBD1 TRBV10-3 . TRBJ1-2 15
TGTGCCAGCTCACCACTTGACGGGAATGAAAAACTGTTTTTT CASSPLDGNEKLFF . TRBV18 . TRBJ1-4 14
TGTTCCATCGGGGACAAGGCCTACGAGCAGTACTTC CSIGDKAYEQYF . TRBV7-9 . TRBJ2-7 12
TGTGCCAGCAGCTTAGTATCGGGGTCGGATCAGCCCCAGCATTTT CASSLVSGSDQPQHF . TRBV7-6 . TRBJ1-5 15
TGTGCCAGCAGCTTCAATCTACTAGATACCACAGATACGCAGTATTTT CASSFNLLDTTDTQYF . TRBV7-9 . TRBJ2-3 16
TGTGCCAGCAGTTTAGGGCCCCGGGGGATCGGTTCACCCCTCCACTTT CASSLGPRGIGSPLHF . TRBV27 . TRBJ1-6 16
TGCGCCAGCAGCCAAGGCGGACAGGGGATATACGAGCAGTACTTC CASSQGGQGIYEQYF TRBD1 TRBV4-1 . TRBJ2-7 15
TGTGCCGGGGGGGTGGCAGGATCAGATACGCAGTATTTT CAGGVAGSDTQYF TRBD2 TRBV6-1 few TRBJ2-3 13
TGTGCCATCAGCGGCGATGAGGGGACCCAGTACTTC CAISGDEGTQYF . TRBV10-3 . TRBJ2-5 12
TGTGCCAGCAGCCCGTCTCCCACAGGGGAAGCTTTCTTT CASSPSPTGEAFF . TRBV7-3 . TRBJ1-1 13
TGTGCCAGCAGTGAGGGAGCCGATACGCAGTATTTT CASSEGADTQYF . TRBV2 once TRBJ2-3 12
TGTGCCAGCAGCTTAATCAGTCACGAGCAGTACTTC CASSLISHEQYF . TRBV5-4 . TRBJ2-7 12
TGCGCCAGCAGCCAAGGGCGACAGGGCATTTCACCCCTCCACTTT CASSQGRQGISPLHF TRBD1 TRBV4-3 . TRBJ1-6 15
TGTGCCAGCAGCCATGGACAGCGCTATGGCTACACCTTC CASSHGQRYGYTF . TRBV7-2 . TRBJ1-2 13
TGTGCCAGCAGCCGTGGGGACAGGGGGCTCCAGGAGCTGCAGTATTTT CASSRGDRGLQELQYF TRBD1 TRBV7-9 few TRBJ2-3 16
TGTGCCAGCAGCCCAGACAGGGCAGAGACCCAGTACTTC CASSPDRAETQYF TRBD1 TRBV7-2 . TRBJ2-5 13
TGTGCCAGCAGCTTAGACAGGGGCCTAGGGGTAGATACGCAGTATTTT CASSLDRGLGVDTQYF . TRBV11-2 . TRBJ2-3 16
TGTGCCAGCAGTGTAGTTGGTGAAAAACTGTTTTTT CASSVVGEKLFF . TRBV2 once TRBJ1-4 12
TGTGCCAGCAGCGTCGGACAGGGGACCGAGCAGTACTTC CASSVGQGTEQYF TRBD1 TRBV9 . TRBJ2-7 13
TGTGCCAGCAGCGCAGGGGACCACTATGGCTACACCTTC CASSAGDHYGYTF . TRBV28 . TRBJ1-2 13
TGTGCCAGTCGGTCCCGGGACAGATTACATGAAAAACTGTTTTTT CASRSRDRLHEKLFF TRBD1 TRBV19 . TRBJ1-4 15
TGTGCCAGCAGTCGATCTAGCCCTGACACCGGGGAGCTGTTTTTT CASSRSSPDTGELFF . TRBV6-5 . TRBJ2-2 15